Described below is a single TCR beta chain sequence and its context. What it binds is not known. ViraFEST used viral peptide pools to expand antigen-specific CD4+ T cells before sequencing. Once cultured for 10 to 11 days, the cells underwent separation to obtain CD4+ T cells. None of the vaccinated had previously contracted SARS-CoV-2, and their nucleocapsid antibodies tested negative. This entry comes from a study of vaccination effects on CD4 cells after COVID-19. In germline, CDR1 is SGHTS, CDR2 YDEGEE. J lost 5 bases, V lost 0 bases, and 6 bases had no gene match. CDR3 length equals 16 residues. The protocol was immunoSEQ multiplex PCR, while the TCRdb copy is restricted to in-frame clones and leaves out a portion. Among about 41,000 clones listed, over 60% were seen once.

The sequences come from CD4+ T cells from PBMCs cultured with HCoV-NL63 spike peptides, collected before COVID-19 vaccination. The sequence was collected from a human donor who received a COVID-19 vaccine. The chain carries TRBV5-8 and TRBJ2-5; 11 bases match TRBD2. The CDR3 DNA reads as TGTGCCAGCAGCTTGGAAGCTAGCGGGGGGCGGGAGACCCAGTACTTC. Translating it yields CASSLEASGGRETQYF.